Below are 13 T cell receptor beta chains sequenced from a single sample in a study of T cells in Graves' hyperthyroidism and ophthalmopathy. Researchers took RNA transcripts and amplified the TCR beta CDR3 regions from them. The study used the HTBI primer set for a first-round RT-PCR of the TCR CDR3. TCRdb re-derived calls from the multiplex PCR reads in MiXCR, one entry per CDR3 protein. The table shows roughly 300,000 distinct CDR3 sequences, with roughly a fifth occurring only once. The specimen was blood. Receptors were obtained from a woman aged 45 to 65 with Graves' hyperthyroidism.

The rearrangement joins TRBV13 to TRBJ1-2; the D gene is possibly TRBD1 (6 bases). Trimming removed 10 bases from V and 5 bases from J, with 14 bases in between. The CDR3 contains 12 residues. From germline, CDR1 is PRHDT and CDR2 FYEKMQ (reference sequence). The CDR3 loop is CAIPGARYGYTF. The CDR3 DNA sequence: TGTGCCATCCCGGGGGCCAGGTATGGCTACACCTTC.

The chain couples TRBV5-5 to TRBJ2-2, with D perhaps TRBD2 (6 bases). The germline V gene has CDR1 SGHKS and CDR2 YYEKEE (reference sequence). This CDR3 has 16 amino acids. Trimming took off 2 bases at V and 2 bases at J, with 13 bases between the two ends. The DNA for the CDR3 is TGTGCCAGCAGCTTCCGTAGCGGAACTAACACCGGGGAGCTGTTTTTT. Its protein is CASSFRSGTNTGELFF.

This clonotype occurred many times. The chain couples TRBV5-1 to TRBJ2-1; the D gene is possibly TRBD1 (5 bases). The CDR3 has 13 residues. Trimming shortened V by 0 bases and J by 6 bases, and 7 bases separated the two germline ends. CDR1 and CDR2 (germline): SGHRS, YFSETQ. CDR3 sequence (DNA): TGCGCCAGCAGCTTGGCCAGGGCCAATGAGCAGTTCTTC. It yields the protein CASSLARANEQFF. Looking up the rest from reference TRBV5-1 and TRBJ2-1 gives the full variable domain: KAGVTQTPRYLIKTRGQQVTLSCSPISGHRSVSWYQQTPGQGLQFLFEYFSETQRNKGNFPGRFSGRQFSNSRSEMNVSTLELGDSALYLCASSLARANEQFFGPGTRLTVL.

This clonotype has at least ten counts. This rearrangement joins TRBV2 to TRBJ1-1; tentative D call: TRBD1 (5 bases). Germline assignment: CDR1 SNHLY and CDR2 FYNNEI. V was clipped by 8 bases and J by 3 bases, with 16 bases between them. The CDR3 sequence is 14 residues long. The CDR3 DNA reads TGTGCCAGCCTGGGTCGGGGGAGTGACACTGAAGCTTTCTTT. Residues: CASLGRGSDTEAFF.

This clonotype has at least ten counts. V is TRBV28 and J is TRBJ1-1, with 7 bases aligning to TRBD1. Trimming cost V 7 bases and J 3 bases; bases outside gene matches: 11. The CDR3 consists of 15 residues. Germline-derived CDR1 and CDR2 are MDHEN and SYDVKM. The CDR3 bases are TGTGCCAGCAATATGCCAGGGGGGGGATACACTGAAGCTTTCTTT. Protein sequence: CASNMPGGGYTEAFF.

This clonotype was seen many times. J is TRBJ2-4 and V is TRBV12-3 or TRBV12-4; no reliable D call. Trimming took 1 base from V and 7 from J, leaving 5 bases between them. The CDR3 is 12 residues long. CDR3 amino acids: CASSLGTNIQYF. CDR3 bases: TGTGCCAGCAGTTTAGGGACGAACATTCAGTACTTC.

This clonotype occurred many times. The V call is TRBV20-1, the J call TRBJ1-3, with D unclear. The CDR3 runs 12 residues. Germline V gene data show CDR1 as DFQATT and CDR2 as SNEGSKA (reference sequence). V was clipped by 0 bases and J by 3 bases, with 3 bases between them. The CDR3 is CSARDFGNTIYF. In DNA form, the CDR3 reads TGCAGTGCTAGAGATTTTGGAAACACCATATATTTT.

A few counts support this clonotype. Compared with germline, one end of the junction differs, possibly owing to a read error. The chain uses TRBV12-3 or TRBV12-4 and TRBJ1-5; TRBD1 matches 7 bases. The CDR3 loop spans 16 amino acids. The CDR3 spells CASSFSGTAGNQPQHF. The CDR3 bases are TGTGCCAGTAGTTTCTCCGGGACAGCGGGCAATCAGCCCCAGCATTTT.

V is TRBV6-1 and J is TRBJ2-7; 7 bases line up with TRBD1. V was pared by 2 bases and J by 3 bases, with 4 bases of the junction left unmatched. This CDR3 spans 14 amino acids. Germline-derived CDR1 and CDR2 are MNHNS and SASEGT. The CDR3 DNA sequence: TGTGCCAGCAGTGAAAGGGGACAGTACTACGAGCAGTACTTC. Its translation is CASSERGQYYEQYF.

Ten or more counts support this clonotype. The V and J genes are TRBV9 and TRBJ1-4; perhaps TRBD1 as D (5 bases). The CDR3 loop spans 15 amino acids. Germline V lookup: CDR1 SGDLS, CDR2 YYNGEE. V was shortened by 3 bases and J by 0 bases, with 9 bases between the two germline ends. The CDR3 DNA is TGTGCCAGCAGCGAATCGACAGCAACTAATGAAAAACTGTTTTTT. Its protein is CASSESTATNEKLFF.

The chain combines TRBV6-2 or TRBV6-3 with TRBJ1-1, with D possibly matching TRBD1 (6 bases). Trimming stripped 0 bases from V and 0 bases from J, with 8 bases between. The CDR3 sequence is 15 residues long. CDR1 is MNHEY and CDR2 is SVGEGT in the germline V gene. CDR3 in amino acids: CASSYSRQVNTEAFF. The CDR3, as DNA: TGTGCCAGCAGTTACTCACGACAGGTGAACACTGAAGCTTTCTTT.

This clonotype was picked up a small number of times. The rearrangement links TRBV12-3 or TRBV12-4 to TRBJ2-4; D remains unclear. Trimming removed 5 bases at V and 0 bases at J, with 8 bases between. This CDR3 has 14 amino acids. This CDR3 reads CASSDTIAKNIQYF. For the CDR3, the DNA is TGTGCCAGCAGTGACACAATAGCCAAAAACATTCAGTACTTC.

The chain has TRBV7-2 and TRBJ2-3, with D unclear. V was cut by 3 bases and J by 6 bases, with 7 bases left in between. CDR3 length: 12 residues. Germline V lookup: CDR1 SGHTA, CDR2 FQGNSA. For the CDR3, the DNA is TGTGCCAGCAGCTTTAAACAGGATACGCAGTATTTT. Translation gives CASSFKQDTQYF.